The entry that follows covers one T cell receptor beta chain sequence. This specimen belongs to a study of human T cells and chemical hapten exposure. Germline lookup yields CDR1 SQVTM and CDR2 ANQGSEA. V lost 3 bases to trimming and J lost 3 bases; unmatched junction nucleotides: 4. CDR3 length: 13 residues. One entry per CDR3 protein, called by TCRdb with MiXCR from the RACE reads. The repertoire holds more than 75,000 distinct CDR3 sequences, over 7% seen once, with 1.5% in the top ten. As to time point: healthy volunteer bleed at 6 weeks. Unfractionated whole blood yielded total RNA. This sequence joins TRBV29-1 and TRBJ2-7; 8 bases line up with TRBD2. Material: whole blood. This TCR was recovered from a male donor in good health. Some clones in this sample may be carry-over from other donors' samples. CDR3: CSVEGREDYEQYF. For the CDR3, the DNA is TGCAGCGTTGAGGGGCGGGAGGACTACGAGCAGTACTTC.